These 13 T cell receptor beta chains were sequenced from one sample in a study of identical twins. TCRdb independently ran MiXCR on the 5' RACE reads; one entry per CDR3 protein. Of 280,000 or so distinct CDR3 sequences in the sample, around 8.8% were seen once. These data also featured in a second study, about yellow fever vaccine responses in identical twins.

The specimen was memory (CD45RO+) T cells sorted from blood. The source is a woman under 30 in good health.

This chain uses TRBV5-1 with TRBJ2-5; D may match TRBD1 or TRBD2 (5 bases each). CDR1 is SGHRS and CDR2 is YFSETQ in the germline V gene. This CDR3 has 15 amino acids. Trimming took 8 bases from V and 4 from J, leaving 21 bases between them. The DNA of the CDR3 is TGCGCCAGTACCTTTTTAACCGGGACGGTAGAGACCCAGTACTTC. Translating gives CASTFLTGTVETQYF.

The chain is built from TRBV15 and TRBJ2-2, with D possibly being TRBD1 (6 bases). Germline CDR1 is LNHNV and CDR2 is YYDKDF (reference sequence). This CDR3 is 15 amino acids long. The V end was cut by 6 bases, the J end by 1 base, with 12 bases between. DNA for the CDR3: TGTGCCACCAGTCAGACGACAGGGAACACCGGGGAGCTGTTTTTT. Translating gives CATSQTTGNTGELFF. Full variable domain (rest looked up from reference TRBV15 and TRBJ2-2): DAMVIQNPRYQVTQFGKPVTLSCSQTLNHNVMYWYQQKSSQAPKLLFHYYDKDFNNEADTPDNFQSRRPNTSFCFLDIRSPGLGDTAMYLCATSQTTGNTGELFFGEGSRLTVL.

This clonotype turned up a few times. The V gene is TRBV3-1, the J gene TRBJ1-1; D not certain. Germline CDR1 is LGHDT and CDR2 is YNNKEL (reference sequence). Trimming removed 1 base at V and 5 bases at J, with 8 bases between. The length of the CDR3 is 13 residues. The CDR3 DNA sequence: TGTGCCAGCAGCCAAGCCGACGGTACTGAAGCTTTCTTT. It yields the protein CASSQADGTEAFF.

This clonotype has just a few counts. This chain uses TRBV20-1 with TRBJ2-2; possible D gene TRBD2, 6 bases. Germline values: CDR1 DFQATT, CDR2 SNEGSKA (reference sequence). The CDR3 is 16 amino acids. Trimming stripped 3 bases from V and 2 bases from J, with 16 bases between. The CDR3 here is CSARPVQGLNTGELFF. The CDR3 DNA is TGCAGTGCTAGGCCAGTTCAGGGACTTAACACCGGGGAGCTGTTTTTT.

This clonotype appeared a few times. The chain has TRBV12-3 or TRBV12-4 and TRBJ2-2, with 8 bases fitting TRBD2. The CDR3 consists of 18 residues. V was pared by 3 bases and J by 0 bases, with 9 bases of the junction left unmatched. The CDR3 reads CASSLPRGSGTNTGELFF. CDR3 coding DNA: TGTGCCAGCAGTTTGCCCCGAGGTAGCGGGACGAACACCGGGGAGCTGTTTTTT.

The table lists this clonotype with many counts. The rearrangement uses TRBV15 and TRBJ1-2; weak D call: TRBD1 (5 bases). Germline V CDR1 and CDR2: LNHNV, YYDKDF (reference sequence). The ends were cut back, 0 bases at V and 2 bases at J, with 10 bases in the middle. The CDR3 runs 15 residues. The CDR3 protein is CATSRDNSGNYGYTF. The CDR3, as DNA: TGTGCCACCAGCAGAGATAATTCAGGGAACTATGGCTACACCTTC.

The gene calls are TRBV20-1 and TRBJ2-2; 8 bases are shared with TRBD2. Trimming removed 1 base from V and 2 bases from J; junction bases left unmatched: 3. This CDR3 region has 15 residues. Germline loops: CDR1 DFQATT, CDR2 SNEGSKA (reference sequence). The CDR3 DNA follows: TGCAGTGCTAGAGGCAGCGGGGGTAACACCGGGGAGCTGTTTTTT. As protein: CSARGSGGNTGELFF.

This clonotype was seen ten or more times. One junction end does not reproduce the germline sequence, and a read error may be involved. The genes are TRBV7-7 and TRBJ2-1; D uncertain. The V gene's germline CDR1 is SSHAT and CDR2 FNYEAQ (reference sequence). This CDR3 is built from 11 residues. The CDR3 spells CASSSGPSMVF. The CDR3 bases are TGTGCCAGCAGCTCCGGACCTTCTATGGTCTTC.

The V call is TRBV7-9, the J call TRBJ1-2, with D perhaps TRBD1 (5 bases). The germline gives CDR1 SEHNR, CDR2 FQNEAQ (reference sequence). With 0 bases removed from V and 8 bases from J, the gap between germline ends came to 19 bases. The CDR3 sequence is 16 residues long. The CDR3 is CASSLALLGVQGGYTF. CDR3 bases: TGTGCCAGCAGCTTAGCGCTTTTGGGGGTTCAAGGAGGCTACACCTTC.

A single count supports this clonotype. The CDR3 loop reads CASNGGDRNTEAFF. The CDR3, as DNA: TGTGCCAGTAATGGAGGGGACAGGAACACTGAAGCTTTCTTT. The V gene is TRBV6-1, the J gene TRBJ1-1; 7 nucleotides align to TRBD1. Germline V CDR1 and CDR2: MNHNS, SASEGT. V lost 9 bases to trimming and J lost 1 base; unmatched junction nucleotides: 8. The CDR3 spans 14 residues.

The rearrangement uses TRBV6-1 and TRBJ2-7, with D unresolved. Germline V gives CDR1 MNHNS, CDR2 SASEGT. This CDR3 contains 15 residues. Trimming pared 5 bases from V and 4 bases from J, leaving 18 bases between. The CDR3 spells CASSPGPGARYEQYF. The DNA for the CDR3 is TGTGCCAGCAGTCCCGGACCTGGAGCCCGATACGAGCAGTACTTC.

This clonotype has more than one count but fewer than ten. This chain joins TRBV20-1 and TRBJ1-2; D might be TRBD1 (6 bases). The germline V gene encodes CDR1 DFQATT and CDR2 SNEGSKA (reference sequence). This CDR3 is built from 11 residues. CDR3 DNA: TGCAGCCCGGGGGGGCTCTATGGCTACACCTTC. Protein: CSPGGLYGYTF.

Comment on this clonotype: A much larger clone differs from this one at a single base, so this may be a read error. The CDR3 end shows no conserved phenylalanine or tryptophan, and so a read error is likely. The rearrangement joins TRBV3-1 to TRBJ2-1; D may correspond to TRBD1 or TRBD2 (5 bases each). The CDR3 consists of 16 residues. V lost 1 base and J lost 6, with 16 bases in between. Germline CDR1 reads LGHDT; CDR2 reads YNNKEL (reference sequence). This chain's CDR3 is CASSQAGRVTGNEQFV. In DNA form, the CDR3 reads TGTGCCAGCAGCCAAGCGGGAAGGGTTACAGGCAATGAGCAGTTCGTC.